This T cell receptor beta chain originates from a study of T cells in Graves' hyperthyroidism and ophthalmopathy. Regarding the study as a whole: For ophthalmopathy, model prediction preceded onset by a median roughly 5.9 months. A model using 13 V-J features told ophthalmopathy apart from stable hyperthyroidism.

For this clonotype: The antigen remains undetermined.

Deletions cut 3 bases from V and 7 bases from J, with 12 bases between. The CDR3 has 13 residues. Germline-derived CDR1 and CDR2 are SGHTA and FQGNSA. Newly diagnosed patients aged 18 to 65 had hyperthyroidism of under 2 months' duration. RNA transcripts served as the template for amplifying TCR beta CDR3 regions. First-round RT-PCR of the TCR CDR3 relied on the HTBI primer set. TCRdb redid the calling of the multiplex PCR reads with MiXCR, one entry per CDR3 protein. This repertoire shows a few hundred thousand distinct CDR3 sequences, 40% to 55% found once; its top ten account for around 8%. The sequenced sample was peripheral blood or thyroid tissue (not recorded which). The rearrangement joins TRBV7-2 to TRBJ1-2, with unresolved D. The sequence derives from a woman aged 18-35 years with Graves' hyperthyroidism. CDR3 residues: CASSLSGIAGYTF. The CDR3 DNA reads TGTGCCAGCAGCTTGTCCGGGATAGCTGGCTACACCTTC.